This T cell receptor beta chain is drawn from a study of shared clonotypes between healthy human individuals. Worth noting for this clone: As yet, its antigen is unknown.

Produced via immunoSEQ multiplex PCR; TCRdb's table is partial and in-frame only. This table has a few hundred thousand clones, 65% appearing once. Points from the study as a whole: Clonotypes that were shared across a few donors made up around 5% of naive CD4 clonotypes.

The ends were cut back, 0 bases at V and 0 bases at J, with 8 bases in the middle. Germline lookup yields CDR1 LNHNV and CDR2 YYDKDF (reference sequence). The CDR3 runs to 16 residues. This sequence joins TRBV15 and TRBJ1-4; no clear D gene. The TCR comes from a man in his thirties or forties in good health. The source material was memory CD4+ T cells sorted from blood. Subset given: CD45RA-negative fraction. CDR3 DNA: TGTGCCACCAGCAGAGATTCGGCAGCAACTAATGAAAAACTGTTTTTT. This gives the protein CATSRDSAATNEKLFF.